This entry concerns a single TCR beta chain. The antigen remains unidentified. V shed 6 bases and J 5 bases; nucleotides not matched to a gene: 7. The CDR3 is 14 amino acids. Germline CDR1 reads DFQATT; CDR2 reads SNEGSKA (reference sequence). TCRdb fed the 5' RACE reads into MiXCR, producing one record per CDR3 protein. The data hold 8,000 to 10,000 distinct CDR3 sequences, with around a quarter observed a single time. Findings and limits, study-wide: Tumor Treg TCRs overlapped most with tumor naive CD4+ cells.

The chain couples TRBV20-1 to TRBJ2-1; 10 nucleotides line up with TRBD2. The sample was naive CD4+ T cells sorted from a lymph node. Stated subset: naive CD4+ T cells, CD4+CD45RA+CD25-. This TCR came from a female donor with breast cancer. The CDR3 bases are TGCAGTGCACCAGCGGGAGGGCCTGACAATGAGCAGTTCTTC. Translation: CSAPAGGPDNEQFF.